Presented here are 29 T cell receptor beta chains from one specimen sequenced in a study of T cell clones after liver transplantation. Some clones are missing from TCRdb's copy, which holds only in-frame ones; the method was immunoSEQ multiplex PCR. Among around 110,000 clones listed, just over 90% were seen once. Source: CD4+ T cells from blood, taken 12 months after liver transplant. These receptors all come from a human patient who received a liver transplant. Some T cells may be the graft donor's.

The chain carries TRBV5-6 and TRBJ2-5; possible D gene TRBD2, 7 bases. Germline CDR1 and CDR2: SGHDT and YYEEEE. V lost 4 bases and J 2 bases, leaving 18 bases between the germline ends. The CDR3 sequence is 16 residues long. This CDR3 reads CASSPSRGRWQETQYF. In nucleotides, the CDR3 is TGTGCCAGCAGCCCCTCGCGGGGGCGATGGCAAGAGACCCAGTACTTC.

V gene TRBV5-6 combines with J gene TRBJ1-1; 7 bases align to TRBD1. J was trimmed by 1 base and V by 0 bases; bases with no gene match: 6. This CDR3 is built from 16 residues. From germline, CDR1 is SGHDT and CDR2 YYEEEE. CDR3 loop: CASSLGPGGSNTEAFF. The CDR3 coding sequence is TGTGCCAGCAGCTTGGGTCCAGGGGGGTCGAACACTGAAGCTTTCTTT.

Turning to this clone: Other DNA sequences in this specimen translate into the identical CDR3. The J gene is TRBJ2-7, the V gene TRBV5-1, with D perhaps TRBD2 (6 bases). V was pared by 4 bases and J by 3 bases, with 8 bases between. Germline V gives CDR1 SGHRS, CDR2 YFSETQ. The CDR3 loop spans 12 amino acids. The CDR3, as DNA: TGCGCCAGCAGCCTGGGGGGCTACGAGCAGTACTTC. This translates into CASSLGGYEQYF.

This clone was counted once. This rearrangement joins TRBV29-1 to TRBJ2-7; TRBD2 matches at 8 bases. The length of the CDR3 is 13 residues. In germline, CDR1 is SQVTM, CDR2 ANQGSEA. The junction had 11 bases not matched to a gene; V was cut back by 6 bases and J by 7 bases. The CDR3 sequence is CSVDTGTRREQYF. The CDR3 DNA follows: TGCAGCGTGGATACCGGGACTAGGAGGGAGCAGTACTTC.

The chain is built from TRBV19 and TRBJ2-7; TRBD2 matches at 7 bases. Germline V gene sequence: CDR1 LNHDA, CDR2 SQIVND (reference sequence). The CDR3 is 14 amino acids. Trimming at V came to 2 bases and at J to 2 bases, leaving 3 bases not matched to a gene. CDR3 loop: CASSISGTTYEQYF. The CDR3 nucleotides read TGTGCCAGTAGTATAAGTGGGACTACCTACGAGCAGTACTTC.

This clone has just one count. The V gene is TRBV11-3, the J gene TRBJ2-5, with 10 bases fitting TRBD1. Per the germline V gene, CDR1 is SGHNT and CDR2 is YENEEA. The V gene end was trimmed by 7 bases and the J gene end by 5 bases; junction bases not matched to a gene: 4. This CDR3 region has 13 residues. The CDR3 loop reads CASTGTGVETQYF. DNA of the CDR3: TGTGCCAGCACCGGGACAGGGGTTGAGACCCAGTACTTC. Variable domain in full (rest from reference TRBV11-3 and TRBJ2-5): EAGVVQSPRYKIIEKKQPVAFWCNPISGHNTLYWYLQNLGQGPELLIRYENEEAVDDSQLPKDRFSAERLKGVDSTLKIQPAELGDSAVYLCASTGTGVETQYFGPGTRLLVL.

The chain is built from TRBV7-9 and TRBJ1-2; D is unresolved. This CDR3 is built from 13 residues. The ends were cut back, 3 bases at V and 6 bases at J, with 11 bases in the middle. Germline V lookup: CDR1 SEHNR, CDR2 FQNEAQ (reference sequence). CDR3 nucleotides: TGTGCCAGCAGCTTCCGAGCCACCAATGGCTACACCTTC. This codes for CASSFRATNGYTF. The full variable domain, in which reference TRBV7-9 and TRBJ1-2 provide the parts outside the CDR3, is DTGVSQNPRHKITKRGQNVTFRCDPISEHNRLYWYRQTLGQGPEFLTYFQNEAQLEKSRLLSDRFSAERPKGSFSTLEIQRTEQGDSAMYLCASSFRATNGYTFGSGTRLTVV.

V usage is TRBV30 and J usage is TRBJ1-3; D is unclear. The CDR3 sequence is 13 residues long. Deletions cut 1 base from V and 2 bases from J, with 6 bases between. Germline CDR1 reads GTSNPN; CDR2 reads SVGIG (reference sequence). Here the CDR3 DNA reads TGTGCCTGGAGTGCCCCCCCTGGAAACACCATATATTTT. It encodes CAWSAPPGNTIYF.

This clone was observed once. This rearrangement joins TRBV6-1 to TRBJ2-7; 7 bases match TRBD1. CDR3 size: 14 residues. Germline CDR1 reads MNHNS; CDR2 reads SASEGT. V lost 4 bases to trimming and J lost 0 bases; unmatched junction nucleotides: 3. DNA for the CDR3: TGTGCCAGCAGTGCACAGGGGAGCTCCTACGAGCAGTACTTC. It specifies CASSAQGSSYEQYF.

Regarding this clone: One junction end does not reproduce the germline sequence, and a read error may be involved. This rearrangement joins TRBV11-1 to TRBJ2-3, with a tentative D call TRBD1 (5 bases). CDR3 length: 14 amino acids. Germline V gives CDR1 SGHAT, CDR2 FQDESV (reference sequence). CDR3 loop: CASSLGGREDMQYF. CDR3 DNA: TGTGCCAGCAGCTTAGGGGGCCGAGAAGATATGCAGTATTTT. Drawing the rest from reference TRBV11-1 and TRBJ2-3, the complete variable domain is EAEVAQSPRYKITEKSQAVAFWCDPISGHATLYWYRQILGQGPELLVQFQDESVVDDSQLPKDRFSAERLKGVDSTLKIQPAELGDSAMYLCASSLGGREDMQYFGPGTRLTVL.

The chain couples TRBV11-3 to TRBJ2-1, with D possibly called TRBD1 or TRBD2 (6 bases each). Germline CDR1 is SGHNT and CDR2 is YENEEA. V gave up 1 base and J gave up 5 bases, with 15 bases separating them. CDR3 size: 16 residues. CDR3 sequence reads: CASSLGYRDFNNEQFF. The CDR3 nucleotides are TGTGCCAGCAGCTTAGGGTACAGGGACTTTAACAATGAGCAGTTCTTC.

The J gene is TRBJ2-1, the V gene TRBV15, with D perhaps TRBD2 (5 bases). CDR1 and CDR2 from the germline V gene are LNHNV and YYDKDF (reference sequence). The V end lost 3 bases, the J end lost 7 bases, and 10 bases lay between the germline ends. CDR3 length: 13 amino acids. The DNA for the CDR3 is TGTGCCACCAGCAGGCCAACTAGTAATGAGCAGTTCTTC. Its protein product is CATSRPTSNEQFF.

The gene calls are TRBV10-1 and TRBJ2-7, with D uncertain. V lost 4 bases and J lost 2, with 12 bases in between. CDR1 WNHNN and CDR2 SYGVQD come from the germline V gene (reference sequence). The CDR3 has 14 residues. The CDR3 DNA sequence: TGCGCCAGCAGTGGGATCGAGAGGCCCTACGAGCAGTACTTC. The encoded protein is CASSGIERPYEQYF.

The rearrangement links TRBV5-4 to TRBJ2-5; maybe TRBD2 (5 bases). Trimming removed 3 bases at V and 5 bases at J, with 11 bases between. In germline, CDR1 is SGHNT, CDR2 YYREEE (reference sequence). The CDR3 contains 13 residues. CDR3 bases: TGTGCCAGCAGCTCGGGGTCCGGCGAGACCCAGTACTTC. Encoded protein: CASSSGSGETQYF.

The gene calls are TRBV27 and TRBJ1-1; 7 positions agree with TRBD1. Germline-derived CDR1 and CDR2 are MNHEY and SMNVEV (reference sequence). The CDR3 covers 13 residues. Trimming at V came to 2 bases and at J to 7 bases, leaving 4 bases not matched to a gene. The CDR3 DNA is TGTGCCAGCAGTTTAACCAACAGGGGTGAAGCTTTCTTT. It encodes CASSLTNRGEAFF.

The chain employs TRBV4-2 and TRBJ1-2, with unresolved D. The V end was cut by 1 base, the J end by 0 bases, with 9 bases between. Germline V CDR1 and CDR2: LGHNA, YNFKEQ. CDR3 length equals 15 residues. CDR3 amino acids: CASSQGGLTNYGYTF. The CDR3 DNA sequence: TGTGCCAGCAGCCAAGGCGGGTTGACTAACTATGGCTACACCTTC.

The chain links TRBV27 to TRBJ1-1; no definite D call. Germline CDR1 and CDR2: MNHEY and SMNVEV (reference sequence). V lost 2 bases to trimming and J lost 4 bases, with 11 bases between them. This CDR3 is 14 amino acids long. The CDR3 nucleotides are TGTGCCAGCAGTTTAGGCAGCCTAGGCACTGAAGCTTTCTTT. Its protein product is CASSLGSLGTEAFF.

The chain combines TRBV9 with TRBJ2-2; maybe TRBD1 (6 bases). The CDR3 consists of 15 residues. V gave up 5 bases and J gave up 2 bases, with 13 bases separating them. Germline-derived CDR1 and CDR2 are SGDLS and YYNGEE. CDR3 in amino acids: CASSQDRPNTGELFF. The CDR3, as DNA: TGTGCCAGCAGTCAGGACAGACCAAACACCGGGGAGCTGTTTTTT.

The rearrangement joins TRBV7-2 to TRBJ2-3, with 12 bases matching TRBD2. V trimming: 2 bases; J trimming: 6 bases; junction bases outside the gene matches: 3. Germline CDR1 is SGHTA and CDR2 is FQGNSA. The CDR3 runs 15 residues. CDR3 sequence: CASSLLAGGTDTQYF. CDR3 sequence (DNA): TGTGCCAGCAGCTTACTAGCGGGAGGGACCGATACGCAGTATTTT.

This clone showed up just once. This chain joins TRBV5-4 and TRBJ2-7, with TRBD2 matching over 8 bases. This CDR3 has 15 residues. Per the germline V gene, CDR1 is SGHNT and CDR2 is YYREEE (reference sequence). The V segment lost 3 bases and the J segment 3 bases; nucleotides outside the gene matches: 8. CDR3 amino acids: CASSSSGTRVYEQYF. Here the CDR3 DNA reads TGTGCCAGCAGCTCGTCCGGGACTAGGGTCTACGAGCAGTACTTC.

The chain employs TRBV5-1 and TRBJ2-1; D might be TRBD2 (6 bases). The V and J ends lost 5 bases and 10 bases respectively, with 16 bases between them. The germline V gene encodes CDR1 SGHRS and CDR2 YFSETQ. This CDR3 contains 13 residues. The CDR3 loop is CASSPAIAAEQFF. Here the CDR3 DNA reads TGCGCCAGCAGTCCCGCCATAGCGGCAGAGCAGTTCTTC.

In its sample, this clone was seen once. V is TRBV11-2 and J is TRBJ1-1; 7 positions match TRBD1. Per the germline V gene, CDR1 is SGHAT and CDR2 is FQNNGV. The CDR3 runs to 16 residues. J lost 7 bases, V lost 2 bases, and 13 bases had no gene match. This chain's CDR3 is CASSLIRSRGRIEAFF. DNA for the CDR3: TGTGCCAGCAGCTTAATACGATCGAGGGGGCGGATTGAAGCTTTCTTT. Variable domain in full (rest from reference TRBV11-2 and TRBJ1-1): EAGVAQSPRYKIIEKRQSVAFWCNPISGHATLYWYQQILGQGPKLLIQFQNNGVVDDSQLPKDRFSAERLKGVDSTLKIQPAKLEDSAVYLCASSLIRSRGRIEAFFGQGTRLTVV.

This sequence joins TRBV28 and TRBJ1-2; D gene ambiguous. The germline CDR1 and CDR2 sequences are MDHEN and SYDVKM. CDR3 length: 12 residues. V was clipped by 4 bases and J by 8 bases, with 11 bases between them. CDR3 amino acids: CASSSAGRGYTF. The DNA for the CDR3 is TGTGCCAGCAGTTCGGCCGGGCGGGGCTACACCTTC.

This clone was seen only a few times. The chain uses TRBV4-1 and TRBJ2-7; 8 bases align to TRBD1. The J segment lost 0 bases and the V segment lost 4 bases, leaving 11 bases of the junction unmatched. There are 17 residues in the CDR3. The germline V gene encodes CDR1 MGHRA and CDR2 YSYEKL. The CDR3 region is CASSPHGQGRSSYEQYF. The CDR3 nucleotides read TGCGCCAGCAGCCCCCACGGACAGGGAAGAAGCTCCTACGAGCAGTACTTC.

V usage is TRBV7-8 and J usage is TRBJ2-2; tentative D call: TRBD1 (7 bases). Germline CDR1 reads SGHVS; CDR2 reads FQNEAQ. This CDR3 spans 13 amino acids. The germline V and J ends were trimmed by 3 bases and 6 bases, with 8 bases remaining between them. The CDR3 sequence: CASSFRGAGELFF. The CDR3, as DNA: TGTGCCAGCAGCTTCAGGGGGGCCGGGGAGCTGTTTTTT.

J is TRBJ2-7 and V is TRBV5-1, with D perhaps being TRBD1 or TRBD2 (5 bases each). The CDR3 has 14 amino acids. The germline V and J ends were trimmed by 0 bases and 2 bases, with 9 bases remaining between them. In germline, CDR1 is SGHRS, CDR2 YFSETQ. The chain's CDR3 is CASSLAGAAYEQYF. CDR3 DNA sequence: TGCGCCAGCAGCTTGGCCGGGGCCGCCTACGAGCAGTACTTC.

The chain joins TRBV9 to TRBJ2-6; the D gene is possibly TRBD1 (6 bases). Germline values: CDR1 SGDLS, CDR2 YYNGEE. This CDR3 has 15 residues. With 0 bases removed from V and 10 bases from J, the gap between germline ends came to 14 bases. The CDR3 nucleotides are TGTGCCAGCAGCGTAGGTGCCAGGGGCCCTAACGTCCTGACTTTC. Its protein product is CASSVGARGPNVLTF.

The chain links TRBV28 to TRBJ2-7, with 14 bases aligning to TRBD2. V was pared by 4 bases and J by 2 bases, with 7 bases of the junction left unmatched. The CDR3 contains 17 residues. Germline values: CDR1 MDHEN, CDR2 SYDVKM. The CDR3 region has the DNA TGTGCCAGCAGTTCAGAACGACTAGCGGGAGGGGCCTACGAGCAGTACTTC. This encodes CASSSERLAGGAYEQYF.

The V and J genes are TRBV6-1 and TRBJ2-7, with TRBD2 matching over 11 bases. Germline CDR1 reads MNHNS; CDR2 reads SASEGT. V dropped 2 bases and J dropped 0; count of bases not matched to a gene: 6. The CDR3 spans 17 residues. The CDR3 sequence is CASSETLTSGSSYEQYF. The DNA of the CDR3 is TGTGCCAGCAGTGAAACCCTAACTAGCGGGAGCTCCTACGAGCAGTACTTC.